This entry describes one T cell receptor beta chain. This clonotype was counted only a few times. Its antigen is still unknown. Base-call qualities are not available, and no considerably larger clone is one nucleotide away. These data originate in a study of response to subunit inactivated influenza vaccine listed by TCRdb under 2018. With regard to the full study: The study used deep quantitative T cell receptor repertoire profiling to track responses to a trivalent subunit inactivated influenza vaccine.

Paper-wide results and their limitations: The authors proposed that each seasonal influenza vaccination may bring in only a limited number of new T cells.

Library preparation was by RT-PCR. The sequencer listed for this sample is Illumina HiSeq 2500. In-frame beta chains were kept once TCRdb had trimmed the public reads at Q25 with fastp and called clones with MiXCR. For every CDR3 protein sequence, its rows merge into one entry that carries the most common genes and DNA. The table for this sample lists hundreds of thousands of distinct CDR3 sequences; less than 8% of them were counted only once. The top ten clones comprise roughly 13% of the sample. The material sequenced was PBMCs from blood, taken about 24 months after vaccination. This sequence was found in a man aged 45 to 70 who received an inactivated influenza vaccine. Donor details come from another sample of the same person, matched by shared clones.

The CDR3 reads as follows: CASSQAPLGGQEQFF. The nucleotide sequence is given as TGCGCCAGCAGCCAAGCCCCACTGGGGGGACAGGAGCAGTTCTTC. The rearranged segments are TRBV4-1 and TRBJ2-1; TRBD1 could be the D gene, as 7 bases match. The V and J ends are trimmed by 1 base and 10 bases, leaving 17 bases between them. The CDR3 goes from the cysteine to the phenylalanine over 15 residues. Only CDR3 DNA is held: 45 bases, read in frame from base 1. CDR1 and CDR2 were assigned from the germline V gene as MGHRA and YSYEKL.